Shown below are 26 T cell receptor beta chains from a single sample sequenced in a study of T cell repertoires in cytomegalovirus infection. TCRdb re-analysed the reads in MiXCR, keeping a single row per CDR3 protein. The sample yields about 740,000 distinct CDR3 sequences, about a third seen once. The source material was PBMCs. The receptor source for this set is a human donor in good health (CMV status not recorded). Some clones in this sample may be carry-over from other donors' samples.

The chain is built from TRBV6-5 and TRBJ2-4; TRBD1 matches 8 bases. V trimming: 5 bases; J trimming: 7 bases; junction bases outside the gene matches: 7. CDR1 MNHEY and CDR2 SVGAGI come from the germline V gene. The length of the CDR3 is 14 residues. Written as DNA, the CDR3 is TGTGCCAGCAGTCCTCCGGGACAGGCTAACATTCAGTACTTC. As protein: CASSPPGQANIQYF.

This clonotype was found a few times. The chain uses TRBV7-6 and TRBJ1-3, with 8 bases fitting TRBD1. CDR1 is SGHVS, CDR2 FNYEAQ, per germline. The CDR3 length is 16 residues. The J segment lost 3 bases and the V segment lost 0 bases, leaving 4 bases of the junction unmatched. The DNA for the CDR3 is TGTGCCAGCAGCTTAGCTGCAGGGGGCTATGGAAACACCATATATTTT. This gives the protein CASSLAAGGYGNTIYF. The full variable domain, completed using reference TRBV7-6 and TRBJ1-3, is GAGVSQSPRYKVTKRGQDVALRCDPISGHVSLYWYRQALGQGPEFLTYFNYEAQQDKSGLPNDRFSAERPEGSISTLTIQRTEQRDSAMYRCASSLAAGGYGNTIYFGEGSWLTVV.

This clonotype turned up a few times. This chain uses TRBV20-1 with TRBJ2-5, with D perhaps matching TRBD2 (5 bases). V dropped 5 bases and J dropped 1 base, with 11 bases sitting between them. The CDR3 has 13 residues. Germline values: CDR1 DFQATT, CDR2 SNEGSKA (reference sequence). The CDR3 reads CSALTGSQETQYF. CDR3 DNA: TGCAGTGCTTTGACGGGGAGCCAAGAGACCCAGTACTTC.

The chain recombines TRBV19 with TRBJ2-3; D gene ambiguous. Germline V CDR1 and CDR2: LNHDA, SQIVND (reference sequence). The CDR3 totals 14 residues. Trimming cost V 2 bases and J 2 bases, with 8 bases left between them. The CDR3 is CASSIPGFTDTQYF. As DNA, the CDR3 is TGTGCCAGTAGTATACCAGGTTTCACAGATACGCAGTATTTT.

This clonotype was counted only a few times. The gene calls are TRBV12-3 or TRBV12-4 and TRBJ1-3; no firm D call. The V end was cut by 6 bases, the J end by 4 bases, with 7 bases between. This CDR3 region has 12 residues. The DNA of the CDR3 is TGTGCCAGCAGGACGGACGGAAACACCATATATTTT. It codes for CASRTDGNTIYF.

This clonotype was seen a handful of times. V gene TRBV6-2 or TRBV6-3 combines with J gene TRBJ2-1, with 12 bases that match TRBD2. The CDR3 has 13 amino acids. CDR1 is MNHEY and CDR2 is SVGEGT in the germline V gene. V gave up 7 bases and J gave up 9 bases; unmatched junction bases: 4. The CDR3 DNA reads as TGTGCCAGCACCGTACTAGCGGGGGGTGAGCAGTTCTTC. Residues: CASTVLAGGEQFF.

The genes are TRBV7-3 and TRBJ2-3; 11 bases agree with TRBD2. The germline CDR1 and CDR2 sequences are SGHTA and FQGTGA. The CDR3 is 17 amino acids. Germline trimming cut 5 bases from V and 3 bases from J; bases unmatched to any gene: 10. The CDR3 loop is CASSPKTSGEGTDTQYF. In DNA form, the CDR3 reads TGTGCCAGCAGCCCCAAGACTAGCGGGGAGGGGACAGATACGCAGTATTTT.

About this clonotype: This may come from a read error, since a much larger clone is one base off. The conserved phenylalanine or tryptophan normally closing the CDR3 is absent here, so this likely arose from a read error. The chain recombines TRBV6-1 with TRBJ2-1; D uncertain. This CDR3 has 13 residues. Trimming took 2 bases from V and 7 from J, leaving 9 bases between them. Germline-derived CDR1 and CDR2 are MNHNS and SASEGT. CDR3 bases: TGTGCCAGCAGTGAATCCCCATGGAATGAGCAGTTCCTC. Protein: CASSESPWNEQFL.

This chain connects TRBV6-1 to TRBJ2-7; 7 bases line up with TRBD2. This CDR3 is built from 13 residues. V shed 5 bases and J 6 bases; nucleotides not matched to a gene: 7. Germline CDR1 is MNHNS and CDR2 is SASEGT. Here the CDR3 DNA reads TGTGCCAGCAGTTACAGCTGGGGGGGCGAGCAGTACTTC. Protein: CASSYSWGGEQYF.

The chain is built from TRBV5-1 and TRBJ2-7; D gene uncertain. Germline assignment: CDR1 SGHRS and CDR2 YFSETQ. The CDR3 spans 15 residues. Trimming stripped 0 bases from V and 3 bases from J, with 13 bases between. CDR3 nucleotide sequence: TGCGCCAGCAGCTTGGTGGCTGATCCATACTACGAGCAGTACTTC. This codes for CASSLVADPYYEQYF.

This clonotype was observed a handful of times. V is TRBV28 and J is TRBJ1-4; perhaps TRBD1 as D (5 bases). Trimming cost V 4 bases and J 7 bases, with 16 bases left between them. The germline gives CDR1 MDHEN, CDR2 SYDVKM. The CDR3 contains 15 residues. CDR3 residues: CASSSTQGLSEKLFF. The CDR3 DNA is TGTGCCAGCAGTTCCACTCAGGGTCTCAGTGAAAAACTGTTTTTT.

In this sample, this clonotype turned up a few times. The chain uses TRBV2 and TRBJ1-5; possibly TRBD1 for D (6 bases). The CDR3 is 17 residues long. In germline, CDR1 is SNHLY, CDR2 FYNNEI. V lost 0 bases to trimming and J lost 6 bases, with 18 bases between them. As DNA, the CDR3 is TGTGCCAGCAGTGAAGCGAACTGGGGGGCGAGCGGTCAGCCCCAGCATTTT. As protein: CASSEANWGASGQPQHF.

This clonotype has only a few counts. The chain has TRBV19 and TRBJ1-5, with D perhaps TRBD1 (6 bases). The CDR3 is 14 residues long. Germline assignment: CDR1 LNHDA and CDR2 SQIVND (reference sequence). V was pared by 5 bases and J by 3 bases, with 11 bases between. CDR3 coding DNA: TGTGCCAGTAGTTCCGACAGGTCCAATCAGCCCCAGCATTTT. As protein: CASSSDRSNQPQHF.

The chain carries TRBV15 and TRBJ1-2; D might be TRBD1 (5 bases). The CDR3 consists of 19 residues. CDR1 and CDR2 (germline): LNHNV, YYDKDF (reference sequence). V shed 5 bases and J shed 10 bases, with 35 bases lying between them. CDR3 protein: CATSLQSQGLGALREVYTF. CDR3 in DNA: TGTGCCACCAGCTTACAGAGCCAGGGTTTGGGCGCCCTAAGGGAAGTCTACACCTTC.

This chain connects TRBV27 to TRBJ2-5; no clear D. This CDR3 is built from 13 residues. CDR1 and CDR2 (germline): MNHEY, SMNVEV (reference sequence). Trimming stripped 6 bases from V and 4 bases from J, with 12 bases between. CDR3 in DNA: TGTGCCAGCAGGGCACTCGGCGGAGAGACCCAGTACTTC. This codes for CASRALGGETQYF.

On this clonotype itself: A much larger clone lies a single base off, so this may be a read error. The rearrangement joins TRBV7-2 to TRBJ1-1, with D perhaps TRBD1 (6 bases). The length of the CDR3 is 14 residues. Germline V gives CDR1 SGHTA, CDR2 FQGNSA. The CDR3 DNA is TGTGCCAGCAGACCCGGGACTTGGGACACTGAAGCTTTATTT. Amino acid sequence: CASRPGTWDTEALF.

This chain joins TRBV7-6 and TRBJ1-1, with 7 positions matching TRBD1. Unmatched junction bases numbered 9, after V lost 1 base and J lost 1 base. The CDR3 length is 17 residues. Germline V lookup: CDR1 SGHVS, CDR2 FNYEAQ. The CDR3: CASSLVGGQLRNTEAFF. Here the CDR3 DNA reads TGTGCCAGCAGCTTAGTAGGGGGACAGTTAAGGAACACTGAAGCTTTCTTT.

In this sample, this clonotype turned up a few times. This chain uses TRBV6-1 with TRBJ1-2, with D maybe TRBD1 (6 bases). Germline lookup yields CDR1 MNHNS and CDR2 SASEGT. The ends were cut back, 10 bases at V and 7 bases at J, with 19 bases in the middle. The CDR3 runs to 13 residues. The CDR3 region has the DNA TGTGCCATCAGGGAGGGGGGCCGGCCTGGCTACACCTTC. Encoded protein: CAIREGGRPGYTF.

The rearrangement joins TRBV11-2 to TRBJ2-5; D is possibly TRBD2 (5 bases). Germline assignment: CDR1 SGHAT and CDR2 FQNNGV. Trimming left V 0 bases short and J 5 bases short, with 13 bases between. This CDR3 region has 15 residues. In DNA, the CDR3 is TGTGCCAGCAGCTTAGATTCGGCGGGTGGGGAGACCCAGTACTTC. Encoded protein: CASSLDSAGGETQYF. Full variable domain (outside the CDR3, taken from reference TRBV11-2 and TRBJ2-5): EAGVAQSPRYKIIEKRQSVAFWCNPISGHATLYWYQQILGQGPKLLIQFQNNGVVDDSQLPKDRFSAERLKGVDSTLKIQPAKLEDSAVYLCASSLDSAGGETQYFGPGTRLLVL.

The chain links TRBV11-2 to TRBJ2-7, with TRBD2 as a possible D gene (5 bases). Trimming shortened V by 4 bases and J by 3 bases, and 16 bases separated the two germline ends. The CDR3 totals 15 residues. Germline V gives CDR1 SGHAT, CDR2 FQNNGV. CDR3 region: CASSYSTPRDYEQYF. In DNA form, the CDR3 reads TGTGCCAGCAGCTATAGTACACCTCGGGACTACGAGCAGTACTTC.

There are a few counts of this clonotype. The chain couples TRBV5-6 to TRBJ1-5; D uncertain. The length of the CDR3 is 16 residues. CDR1 and CDR2 from the germline V gene are SGHDT and YYEEEE. The germline V and J ends were trimmed by 1 base and 0 bases, with 11 bases remaining between them. In nucleotides, the CDR3 is TGTGCCAGCAGCTTGTTAGGAGGACCTAGCAATCAGCCCCAGCATTTT. It yields the protein CASSLLGGPSNQPQHF. Filled out from reference TRBV5-6 and TRBJ1-5, the complete variable domain reads DAGVTQSPTHLIKTRGQQVTLRCSPKSGHDTVSWYQQALGQGPQFIFQYYEEEERQRGNFPDRFSGHQFPNYSSELNVNALLLGDSALYLCASSLLGGPSNQPQHFGDGTRLSIL.

This clonotype was recorded many times. CDR3 sequence reads: CASSLVGLLAGIGETQYF. DNA for the CDR3: TGTGCCAGCAGCTTAGTGGGATTACTAGCGGGGATAGGGGAGACCCAGTACTTC. The chain recombines TRBV7-2 with TRBJ2-5; the match to TRBD2 covers 10 bases. CDR1 SGHTA and CDR2 FQGNSA come from the germline V gene. The CDR3 contains 18 residues. The V gene end was trimmed by 1 base and the J gene end by 5 bases; junction bases not matched to a gene: 13.

The chain employs TRBV2 and TRBJ2-2; D ambiguous. The CDR3 is made up of 13 amino acids. V lost 8 bases, J lost 1 base, and 8 bases lay in between. Per germline, CDR1 SNHLY and CDR2 FYNNEI. This chain's CDR3 is CASYMKNTGELFF. CDR3 nucleotides: TGTGCCAGCTACATGAAGAACACCGGGGAGCTGTTTTTT.

This clonotype came up a few times. The chain is built from TRBV4-2 and TRBJ2-1; TRBD2 matches at 10 bases. The germline V gene encodes CDR1 LGHNA and CDR2 YNFKEQ. With 1 base clipped from V and 4 bases from J, the junction kept 10 bases outside the gene matches. The CDR3 totals 18 residues. The CDR3 nucleotides read TGTGCCAGCAGCCAAGGGCAGGGAGGACTAGCGGAGTACAATGAGCAGTTCTTC. Translation: CASSQGQGGLAEYNEQFF.

The chain is built from TRBV5-3 and TRBJ1-2; D unresolved. TRBV5-3 is treated as an ORF (open reading frame) with a function not yet certain. The CDR3 consists of 12 residues. With 8 bases removed from V and 2 bases from J, the gap between germline ends came to 10 bases. This CDR3 is CASTSKNYGYTF. The CDR3 DNA sequence: TGTGCCAGCACCTCGAAGAACTATGGCTACACCTTC.

Remarks on this clonotype: This may be a read error, as it is one base from a much larger clone. The rearrangement links TRBV6-6 to TRBJ2-7; 7 positions agree with TRBD1. This CDR3 is 13 amino acids long. V was pared by 10 bases and J by 3 bases, with 9 bases of the junction left unmatched. From germline, CDR1 is MNHNY and CDR2 SVGAGI (reference sequence). CDR3 DNA sequence: TGTGCCAACAAGACAGGGCGAATCTACGAGCAGTACTTC. Protein: CANKTGRIYEQYF.